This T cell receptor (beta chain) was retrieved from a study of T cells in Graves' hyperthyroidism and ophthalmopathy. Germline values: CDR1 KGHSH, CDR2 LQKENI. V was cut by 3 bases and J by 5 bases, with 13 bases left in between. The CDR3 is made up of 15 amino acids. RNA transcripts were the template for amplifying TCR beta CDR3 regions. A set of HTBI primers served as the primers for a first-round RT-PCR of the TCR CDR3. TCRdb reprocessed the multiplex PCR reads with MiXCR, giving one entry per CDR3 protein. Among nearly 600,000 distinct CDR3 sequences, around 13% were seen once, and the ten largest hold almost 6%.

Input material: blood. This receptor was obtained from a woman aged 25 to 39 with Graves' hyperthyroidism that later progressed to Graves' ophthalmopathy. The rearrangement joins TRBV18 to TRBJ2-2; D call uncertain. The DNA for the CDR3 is TGTGCCAGCTCACCGCTAGGGATGCCGACCGGGGAGCTGTTTTTT. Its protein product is CASSPLGMPTGELFF.